This TCR beta chain appears in the sequencing data of a study of T cells in Graves' hyperthyroidism and ophthalmopathy (dated by TCRdb to between 2019 and 2020). Regarding the research as a whole: TCR V-J signatures able to tell the groups apart were searched for in a discovery cohort of 90 to 100 patients, of whom around 42 had Graves' ophthalmopathy and roughly 59 had stable Graves' hyperthyroidism. An independent validation cohort of 18 to 20 hyperthyroidism patients and 17 patients who later progressed to ophthalmopathy tested prospective prediction of ophthalmopathy. The 75 to 100 discovery patients were randomly divided into training and test sets at a 7:3 ratio. The study also compared thyroid tissue and blood T-cell repertoires from 6 or 7 Graves' hyperthyroidism patients. After sampling, hyperthyroidism patients received methimazole starting at 30 mg daily, and ophthalmopathy patients received high-dose intravenous methylprednisolone. According to the paper, TCR Vbeta CDR3 sequencing was carried out on 120 to 150 peripheral blood samples, which came from fewer than 50 ophthalmopathy, 75 to 80 hyperthyroidism and roughly 17 progressor patients. Points the paper makes about the study in general: During validation, the model predicted progression to ophthalmopathy a median of approximately six months ahead of onset, with more than 60% sensitivity and roughly 75% specificity. No statistical method was used to set the sample size in advance, and investigators knew the group allocation. Ophthalmopathy was separated from stable hyperthyroidism by a 13 V-J signature model, with about 88% sensitivity and 81% to 83% specificity obtained in cross-validation and 80%/75% obtained in testing. Most expanded thyroid clonotypes (frequency above 0.001) were also detected in blood, suggesting blood repertoires may reflect thyroid immune responses.

Stable Graves' hyperthyroidism was defined as the absence of progression to ophthalmopathy over 18 months of follow-up. The hyperthyroidism patients were between 18 and 65 years old and newly diagnosed, with a disease duration of less than 2 months. Any patient with an uncontrolled infection, another autoimmune disease, pregnancy or lactation was excluded. Clinical symptoms, serum thyroxine and TRAb, thyroid ultrasound, and orbital computed tomography formed the basis for the diagnoses. Total RNA was extracted using Trizol reagent, and RNA quality was assessed on an Agilent 2100 Bioanalyzer. The TCR beta CDR3 regions were amplified from RNA transcripts. For the first round of RT-PCR on the TCR CDR3, the HTBI primer set was used together with the Qiagen OneStep RT-PCR kit. A second multiplex PCR round built the libraries, followed by size selection and purification. Sequencing of the libraries was done on an Illumina HiSeq2000 using paired-end 100 bp reads. The authors' pipeline ran thus. SOAPnuke was used to process the raw data, removing reads that contained adapters or uncalled bases, had a mean Phred below 15, or lacked an exact match to the constant primer or identifier. High-quality paired reads were merged using COPE v1.2.5, and each unique nucleotide sequence was defined as a clonotype. MiTCR v1.1 was used to align the clonotypes against IMGT TRBV, TRBD and TRBJ reference segments. Analysis was restricted to V-J combinations with a frequency above 0.0001, which covered roughly 99% of repertoires. The TCS score was defined as the ratio of F50 (clonal expansion) to E x V (chaos), calculated using BLOSUM62-based TCRdist between CDR3 peptides within each V-J. Welch's t-statistics and random forest reduced some 510 V-J features to 10 to 15, which were used in a naive Bayes classifier (R e1071). TCRdb reprocessed the public reads (quality trimming at Q25 with fastp, clone calling with MiXCR) and kept in-frame beta chains. Records with the same CDR3 protein are collapsed into one entry carrying the most frequent genes and DNA. V and J calls and clone size were set by TCRdb, not the authors. This sample has approximately 560,000 distinct CDR3 sequences in its table, and 46% of those were observed once. The ten largest clones add up to approximately 8.2% of the sample.

At the junction V is shortened by 0 bases and J by 3 bases; bases outside the gene matches: 2. The CDR3, from cysteine to phenylalanine, totals 15 residues. Just CDR3 DNA is preserved here, 45 bases in frame from base 1. In the germline V gene, CDR1 corresponds to MGHDK and CDR2 to SYGVNS. In the case of this clonotype: The antigen it recognizes is unknown. No base quality values were provided; no much bigger clone lies one nucleotide off.

The clonotype was recovered from a woman aged 18 to 35 with Graves' hyperthyroidism. Donor details come from another sample of the same person, matched by shared clones. Here the chain combines TRBV25-1 and TRBJ2-3, with 8 junctional bases fitting TRBD2. Sequencing was performed on peripheral blood or thyroid tissue (not recorded which). The sequence in DNA is TGTGCCAGCAGTGAATACGGCGGGGGGACAGATACGCAGTATTTT. Its product reads: CASSEYGGGTDTQYF.